This TCR beta chain was recorded in a study of T cells in localized non-small cell lung cancer. Whole-study findings and limits: Researchers found a median around 50 of the top 100 tumor clones in adjacent lung. Uninvolved adjacent lung had more T cell clonality than any other tissue, topping tumor.

Some clones are missing from TCRdb's copy, which holds only in-frame ones; the method was immunoSEQ multiplex PCR. The sample shows 90,000 to 95,000 clones, roughly 93% of them seen only once. On this clone: Antigen: not known.

CDR1 is MNHNY, CDR2 SVGAGI, per germline (reference sequence). Unmatched junction bases numbered 8, after V lost 6 bases and J lost 1 base. The CDR3 contains 15 residues. This sequence originates from a woman aged 40-69 years with stage II squamous cell lung carcinoma. The sample consisted of PBMCs, taken before any cancer treatment. The rearrangement joins TRBV6-6 to TRBJ1-1; 7 bases are shared with TRBD1. CDR3 nucleotides: TGTGCCAGCAGGCGGAACGGACAGGAGAACACTGAAGCTTTCTTT. This gives the protein CASRRNGQENTEAFF.